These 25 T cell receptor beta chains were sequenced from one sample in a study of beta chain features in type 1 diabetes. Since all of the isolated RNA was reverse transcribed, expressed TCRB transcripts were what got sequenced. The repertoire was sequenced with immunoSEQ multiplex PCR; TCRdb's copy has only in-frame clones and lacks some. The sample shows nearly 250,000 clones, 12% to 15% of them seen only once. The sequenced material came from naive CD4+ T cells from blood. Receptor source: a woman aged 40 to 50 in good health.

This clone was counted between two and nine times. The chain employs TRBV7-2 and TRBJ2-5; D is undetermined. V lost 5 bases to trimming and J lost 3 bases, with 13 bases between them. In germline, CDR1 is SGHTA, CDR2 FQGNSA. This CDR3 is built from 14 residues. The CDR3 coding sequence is TGTGCCAGCAGCCCTTGGGCCGGCAAAGAGACCCAGTACTTC. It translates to CASSPWAGKETQYF.

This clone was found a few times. CDR3 bases: TGTGCCAGCAGCGCACCCTCTAGCGGGGGCCTTAGCTCCTACGAGCAGTACTTC. Its protein is CASSAPSSGGLSSYEQYF. The chain links TRBV2 to TRBJ2-7; 10 bases fit TRBD2. Unmatched junction bases numbered 14, after V lost 6 bases and J lost 0 bases. CDR1 and CDR2 from the germline V gene are SNHLY and FYNNEI. CDR3 size: 18 residues.

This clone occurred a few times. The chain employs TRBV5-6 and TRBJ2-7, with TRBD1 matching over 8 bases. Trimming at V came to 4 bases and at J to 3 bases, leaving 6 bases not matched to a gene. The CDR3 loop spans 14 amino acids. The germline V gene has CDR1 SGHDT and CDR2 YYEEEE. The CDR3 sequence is CASSVAGGSYEQYF. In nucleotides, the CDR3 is TGTGCCAGCAGCGTGGCAGGGGGCAGCTACGAGCAGTACTTC.

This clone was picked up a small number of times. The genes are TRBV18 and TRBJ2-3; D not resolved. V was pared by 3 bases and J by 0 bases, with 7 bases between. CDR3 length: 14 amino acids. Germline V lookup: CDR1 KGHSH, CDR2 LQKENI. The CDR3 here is CASSPELSTDTQYF. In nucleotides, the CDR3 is TGTGCCAGCTCACCCGAACTCAGCACAGATACGCAGTATTTT.

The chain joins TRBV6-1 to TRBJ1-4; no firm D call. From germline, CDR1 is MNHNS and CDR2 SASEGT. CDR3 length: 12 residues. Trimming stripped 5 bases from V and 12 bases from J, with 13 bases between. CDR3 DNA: TGTGCCAGCAGTCTGGCCGCGAGGGAACTGTTTTTT. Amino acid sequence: CASSLAARELFF.

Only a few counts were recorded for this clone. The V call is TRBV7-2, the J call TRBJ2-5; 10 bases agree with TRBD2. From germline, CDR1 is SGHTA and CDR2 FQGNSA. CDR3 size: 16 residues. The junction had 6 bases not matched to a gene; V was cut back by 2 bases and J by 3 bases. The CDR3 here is CASSLSGGAVKETQYF. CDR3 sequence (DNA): TGTGCCAGCAGCTTAAGCGGGGGGGCCGTTAAAGAGACCCAGTACTTC.

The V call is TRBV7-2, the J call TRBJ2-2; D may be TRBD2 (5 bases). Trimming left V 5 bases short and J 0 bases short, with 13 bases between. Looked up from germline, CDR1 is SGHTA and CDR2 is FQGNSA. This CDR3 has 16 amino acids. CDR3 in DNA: TGTGCCAGCAGCCAGGCGGGTCCAGCGAACACCGGGGAGCTGTTTTTT. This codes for CASSQAGPANTGELFF.

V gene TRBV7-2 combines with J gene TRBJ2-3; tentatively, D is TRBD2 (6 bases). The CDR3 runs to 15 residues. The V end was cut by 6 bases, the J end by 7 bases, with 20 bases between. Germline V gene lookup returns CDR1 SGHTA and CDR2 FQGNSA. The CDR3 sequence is CASSLRDSPGNTQYF. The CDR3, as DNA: TGTGCCAGCAGTCTCCGGGACTCCCCAGGGAATACGCAGTATTTT.

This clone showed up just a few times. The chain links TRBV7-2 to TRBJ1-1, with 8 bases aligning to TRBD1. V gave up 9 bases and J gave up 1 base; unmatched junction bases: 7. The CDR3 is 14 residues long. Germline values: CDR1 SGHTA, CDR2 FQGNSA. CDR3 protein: CASVVDRGNTEAFF. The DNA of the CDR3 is TGTGCCAGTGTAGTCGACAGGGGGAACACTGAAGCTTTCTTT. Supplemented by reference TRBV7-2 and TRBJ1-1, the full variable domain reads GAGVSQSPSNKVTEKGKDVELRCDPISGHTALYWYRQSLGQGLEFLIYFQGNSAPDKSGLPSDRFSAERTGGSVSTLTIQRTQQEDSAVYLCASVVDRGNTEAFFGQGTRLTVV.

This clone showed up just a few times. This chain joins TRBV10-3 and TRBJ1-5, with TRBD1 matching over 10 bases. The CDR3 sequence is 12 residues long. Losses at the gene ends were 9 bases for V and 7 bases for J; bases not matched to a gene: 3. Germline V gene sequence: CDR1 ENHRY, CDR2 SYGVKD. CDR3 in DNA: TGTGCCATGGGACAGGGGTTGCAGCCCCAGCATTTT. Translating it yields CAMGQGLQPQHF.

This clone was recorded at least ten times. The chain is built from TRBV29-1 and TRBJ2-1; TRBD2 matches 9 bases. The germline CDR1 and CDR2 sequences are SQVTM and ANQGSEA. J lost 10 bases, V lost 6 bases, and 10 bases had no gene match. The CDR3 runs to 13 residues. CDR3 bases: TGCAGCGTCCCGGGACTAGCTACGCTGGAGCAGTTCTTC. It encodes CSVPGLATLEQFF.

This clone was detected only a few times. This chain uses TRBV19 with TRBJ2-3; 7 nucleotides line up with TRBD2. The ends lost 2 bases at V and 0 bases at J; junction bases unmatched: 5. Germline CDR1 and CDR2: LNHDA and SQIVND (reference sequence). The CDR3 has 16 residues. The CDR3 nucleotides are TGTGCCAGTAGTATATCCCCGGGGGGAAGCACAGATACGCAGTATTTT. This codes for CASSISPGGSTDTQYF. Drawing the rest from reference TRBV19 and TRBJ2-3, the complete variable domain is DGGITQSPKYLFRKEGQNVTLSCEQNLNHDAMYWYRQDPGQGLRLIYYSQIVNDFQKGDIAEGYSVSREKKESFPLTVTSAQKNPTAFYLCASSISPGGSTDTQYFGPGTRLTVL.

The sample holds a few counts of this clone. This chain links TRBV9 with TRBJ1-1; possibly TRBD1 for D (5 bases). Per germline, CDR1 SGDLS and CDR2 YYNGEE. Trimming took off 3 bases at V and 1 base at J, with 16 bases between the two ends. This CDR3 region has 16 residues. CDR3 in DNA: TGTGCCAGCAGCGCTAGGTTCGGACACACGAACACTGAAGCTTTCTTT. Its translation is CASSARFGHTNTEAFF.

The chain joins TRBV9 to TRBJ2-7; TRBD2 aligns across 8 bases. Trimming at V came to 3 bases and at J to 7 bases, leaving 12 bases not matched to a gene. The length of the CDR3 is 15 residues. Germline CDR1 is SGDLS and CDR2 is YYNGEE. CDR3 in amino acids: CASSASSGTRTEQYF. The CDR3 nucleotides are TGTGCCAGCAGCGCCAGCTCCGGGACTAGAACTGAGCAGTACTTC.

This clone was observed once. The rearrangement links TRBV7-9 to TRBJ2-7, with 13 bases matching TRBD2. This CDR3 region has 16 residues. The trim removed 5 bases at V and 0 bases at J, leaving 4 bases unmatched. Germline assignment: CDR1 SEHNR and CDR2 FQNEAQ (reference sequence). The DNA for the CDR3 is TGTGCCAGCAGCCCCCGGACTAGCGGGGGCTCCTACGAGCAGTACTTC. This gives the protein CASSPRTSGGSYEQYF.

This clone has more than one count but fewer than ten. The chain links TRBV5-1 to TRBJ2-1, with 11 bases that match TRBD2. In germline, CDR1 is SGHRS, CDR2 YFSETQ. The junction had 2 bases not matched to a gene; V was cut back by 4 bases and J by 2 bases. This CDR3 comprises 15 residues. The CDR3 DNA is TGCGCCAGCAGCATTAGCGGGGGGGCCTACAATGAGCAGTTCTTC. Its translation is CASSISGGAYNEQFF.

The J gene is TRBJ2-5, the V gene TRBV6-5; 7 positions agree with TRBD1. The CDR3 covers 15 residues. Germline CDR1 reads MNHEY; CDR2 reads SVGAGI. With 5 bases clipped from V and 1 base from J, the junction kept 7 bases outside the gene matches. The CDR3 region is CASSATGTAQETQYF. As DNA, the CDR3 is TGTGCCAGCAGTGCAACCGGGACAGCCCAAGAGACCCAGTACTTC.

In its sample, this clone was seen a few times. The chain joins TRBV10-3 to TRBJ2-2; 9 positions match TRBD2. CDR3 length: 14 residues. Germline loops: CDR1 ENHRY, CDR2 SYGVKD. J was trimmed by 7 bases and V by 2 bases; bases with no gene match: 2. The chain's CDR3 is CAISELAGNGELFF. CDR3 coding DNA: TGTGCCATCAGTGAGCTAGCGGGAAACGGGGAGCTGTTTTTT.

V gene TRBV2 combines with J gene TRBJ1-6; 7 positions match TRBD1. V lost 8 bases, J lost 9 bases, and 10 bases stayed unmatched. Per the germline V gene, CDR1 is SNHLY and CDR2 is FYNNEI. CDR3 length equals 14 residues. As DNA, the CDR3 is TGTGCCAGCGGGTCACGGACAGGCCCTTCACCCCTCCACTTT. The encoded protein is CASGSRTGPSPLHF.

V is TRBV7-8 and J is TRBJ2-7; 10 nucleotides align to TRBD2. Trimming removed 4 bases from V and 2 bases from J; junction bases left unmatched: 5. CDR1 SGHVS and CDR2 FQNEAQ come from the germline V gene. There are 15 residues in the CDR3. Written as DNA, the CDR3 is TGTGCCAGCAGCTACCTAGCGGGGGTTCCCTACGAGCAGTACTTC. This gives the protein CASSYLAGVPYEQYF.

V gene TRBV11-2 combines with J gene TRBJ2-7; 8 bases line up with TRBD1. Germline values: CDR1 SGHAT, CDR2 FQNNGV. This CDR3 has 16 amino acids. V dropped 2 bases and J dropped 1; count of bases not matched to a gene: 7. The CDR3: CASSLRLTGDSYEQYF. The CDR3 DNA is TGTGCCAGCAGCTTACGGTTGACAGGGGATTCCTACGAGCAGTACTTC.

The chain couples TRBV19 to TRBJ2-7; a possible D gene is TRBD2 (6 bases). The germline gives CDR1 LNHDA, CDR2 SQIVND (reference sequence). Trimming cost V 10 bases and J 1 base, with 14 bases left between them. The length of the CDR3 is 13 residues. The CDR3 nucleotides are TGTGCCACCGCAGCCGGGGGTTCCTACGAGCAGTACTTC. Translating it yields CATAAGGSYEQYF.

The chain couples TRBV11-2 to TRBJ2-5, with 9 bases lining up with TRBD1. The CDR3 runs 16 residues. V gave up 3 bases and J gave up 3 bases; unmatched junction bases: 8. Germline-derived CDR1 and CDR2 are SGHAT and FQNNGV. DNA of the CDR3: TGTGCCAGCAGCTTTCGTCCGGGACAGGGAGAAGAGACCCAGTACTTC. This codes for CASSFRPGQGEETQYF.

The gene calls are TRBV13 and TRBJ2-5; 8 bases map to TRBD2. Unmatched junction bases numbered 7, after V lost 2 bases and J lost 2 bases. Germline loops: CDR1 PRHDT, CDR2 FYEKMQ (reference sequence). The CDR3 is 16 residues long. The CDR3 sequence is CASSLWRGALQETQYF. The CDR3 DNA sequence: TGTGCCAGCAGCTTATGGCGGGGGGCCTTACAAGAGACCCAGTACTTC.

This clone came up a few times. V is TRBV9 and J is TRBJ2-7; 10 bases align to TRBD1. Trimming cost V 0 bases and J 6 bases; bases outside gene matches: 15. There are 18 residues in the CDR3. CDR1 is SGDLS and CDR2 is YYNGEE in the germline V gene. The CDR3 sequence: CASSVALETGTGEGEQYF. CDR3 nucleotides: TGTGCCAGCAGCGTAGCTCTAGAAACCGGGACAGGGGAGGGCGAGCAGTACTTC. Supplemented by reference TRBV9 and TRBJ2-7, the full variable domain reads DSGVTQTPKHLITATGQRVTLRCSPRSGDLSVYWYQQSLDQGLQFLIQYYNGEERAKGNILERFSAQQFPDLHSELNLSSLELGDSALYFCASSVALETGTGEGEQYFGPGTRLTVT.